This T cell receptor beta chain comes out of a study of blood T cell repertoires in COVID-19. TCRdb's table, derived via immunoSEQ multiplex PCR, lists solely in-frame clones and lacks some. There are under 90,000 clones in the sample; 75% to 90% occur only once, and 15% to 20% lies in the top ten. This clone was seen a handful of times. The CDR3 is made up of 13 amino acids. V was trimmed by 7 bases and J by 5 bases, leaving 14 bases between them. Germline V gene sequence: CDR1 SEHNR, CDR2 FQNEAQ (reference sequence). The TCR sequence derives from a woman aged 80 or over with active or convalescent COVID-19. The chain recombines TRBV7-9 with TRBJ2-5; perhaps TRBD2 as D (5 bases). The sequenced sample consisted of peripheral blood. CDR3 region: CASTPYPGETQYF. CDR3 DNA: TGTGCCAGCACCCCTTATCCGGGGGAGACCCAGTACTTC.